The T cell receptor beta chain described here comes from a study of post-analysis software for immune sequencing data. About the research overall: Multiple sclerosis in the patients followed relapsing-remitting, secondary progressive and progressive-relapsing courses. Study conclusions and caveats: Controls significantly exceeded multiple sclerosis patients in normalized Chao1 diversity. In patients, TRBV5-6, TRBV5-1 and TRBV20-1 belonged to five TRBV segments found more frequently than in controls.

Each TCR beta cDNA library carried unique molecular identifiers. T cells numbering about 0.85 to 10 million gave rise to roughly 0.5 million cDNA molecules. TCRdb re-called the PCR reads through MiXCR, storing one row per CDR3 protein. Here the sample spans about 820,000 distinct CDR3 sequences, about 53% being singletons. This CDR3 has 13 amino acids. The V end lost 2 bases, the J end lost 10 bases, and 12 bases lay between the germline ends. Germline CDR1 MNHEY, CDR2 SMNVEV (reference sequence). A few counts support this clonotype. The antigen is unknown. The V gene is TRBV27, the J gene TRBJ2-1; perhaps TRBD2 as D (6 bases). This TCR was recovered from a girl aged 5-17 years with multiple sclerosis. The sequenced sample consisted of blood. CDR3 sequence reads: CASSLEGGWEQFF. The DNA of the CDR3 is TGTGCCAGCAGTTTAGAGGGAGGTTGGGAGCAGTTCTTC.